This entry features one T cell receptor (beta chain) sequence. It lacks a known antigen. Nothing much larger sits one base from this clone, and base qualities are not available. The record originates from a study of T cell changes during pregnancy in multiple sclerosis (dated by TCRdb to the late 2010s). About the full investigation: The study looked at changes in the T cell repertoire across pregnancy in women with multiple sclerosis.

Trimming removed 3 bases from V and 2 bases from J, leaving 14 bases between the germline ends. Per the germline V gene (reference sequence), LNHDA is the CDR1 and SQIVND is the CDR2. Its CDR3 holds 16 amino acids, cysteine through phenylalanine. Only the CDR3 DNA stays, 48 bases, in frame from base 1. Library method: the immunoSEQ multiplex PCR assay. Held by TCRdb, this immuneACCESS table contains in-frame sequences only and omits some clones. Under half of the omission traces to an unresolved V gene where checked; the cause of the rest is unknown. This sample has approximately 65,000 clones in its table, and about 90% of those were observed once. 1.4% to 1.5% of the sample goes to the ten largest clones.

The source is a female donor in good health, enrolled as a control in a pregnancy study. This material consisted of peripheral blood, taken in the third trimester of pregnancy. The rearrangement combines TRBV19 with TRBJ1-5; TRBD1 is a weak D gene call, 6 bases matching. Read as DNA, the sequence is TGTGCCAGTAGTATTGTGGGGAAGGGGGGCAATCAGCCCCAGCATTTT. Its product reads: CASSIVGKGGNQPQHF.